Listed below are T cell receptor beta chains from one sample, sequenced in a study of blood T cells in healthy people across ages. One entry per CDR3 protein, called by TCRdb with MiXCR from the 5' RACE reads. Here the sample spans 910,000 or so distinct CDR3 sequences, just over 50% being singletons. The sample taken for sequencing was blood. Receptors were obtained from a woman in her fifties or sixties in good health. Both conserved end residues are part of each CDR3. A D gene is named only where the DNA matches it firmly. Expanded clones are given a class, and other clones once, few, many or no size at all.

CDR3 DNA	CDR3 protein	J gene	D gene	V gene	clone size
TGCGCCAGCAGCCAACGACTAGACGAAGAGACCCAGTACTTC	CASSQRLDEETQYF	TRBJ2-5	.	TRBV4-1	.
TGTGCCAGCACCCGGCCGGCCGCAGATACGCAGTATTTT	CASTRPAADTQYF	TRBJ2-3	.	TRBV7-2	few
TGTGCAAGCAAGGGCCAAACGACAGTAACCTACGAGCAGTACTTC	CASKGQTTVTYEQYF	TRBJ2-7	.	TRBV25-1	.
TGTGCCAGCAGCCAAGAGAGACCAGTGGGTGGCGAGCAGTACTTC	CASSQERPVGGEQYF	TRBJ2-7	.	TRBV4-2	.
TGTGCCAGCAGCTTCGCAGGGGTAACCGCCCGTCGGAAATCTATCTATGAGCAGTTCTTC	CASSFAGVTARRKSIYEQFF	TRBJ2-1	.	TRBV5-6	.
TGTGCCAGCAGCCACCTCCGCGGCACTCCGTGGGGGAATGAGCAGTTCTTC	CASSHLRGTPWGNEQFF	TRBJ2-1	.	TRBV3-1	.
TGTGCCAGCAGTCCCCGTACTAGCGGGAATACTTACAATGAGCAGTTCTTC	CASSPRTSGNTYNEQFF	TRBJ2-1	TRBD2	TRBV12-3/TRBV12-4	.
TGCAGCGTTGGACAGAATCAGCCCCAGCATTTT	CSVGQNQPQHF	TRBJ1-5	.	TRBV29-1	.
TGTGCCACCAGCAGAGAGATCGCCGGGCTTGGCTACACCTTC	CATSREIAGLGYTF	TRBJ1-2	.	TRBV15	.
TGCAGTGCTAGTCCACAGTTCCTAGCCAAAAACATTCAGTACTTC	CSASPQFLAKNIQYF	TRBJ2-4	.	TRBV20-1	few
TGTGCCAGCAGTTTGCCGGTTGGGACAGGGTACCAGGAGCAGTACTTC	CASSLPVGTGYQEQYF	TRBJ2-4	TRBD1	TRBV28	.
TGCGCCAGCAGCTTGGCCGCCAGGAGCACAGATACGCAGTATTTT	CASSLAARSTDTQYF	TRBJ2-3	.	TRBV5-1	.
TGTGCCAGCTCCCTCACGGAGGTCGGTGCAGATACGCAGTATTTT	CASSLTEVGADTQYF	TRBJ2-3	.	TRBV18	.
TGTGCCAGCAATCCCCTCGGCGGGGGGGAGGGACATACGCAGTATTTT	CASNPLGGGEGHTQYF	TRBJ2-3	TRBD2	TRBV28	.
TGTGCCAGCAGGACTAGCGGGACGGGCTACGAGCAGTACTTC	CASRTSGTGYEQYF	TRBJ2-7	TRBD2	TRBV6-2/TRBV6-3	.
TGTGCCAGCAGCTTAGTCCGGGCCTCTGGGGCCAACGTCCTGACTTTC	CASSLVRASGANVLTF	TRBJ2-6	.	TRBV7-2	.
TGTGCCAGCAGGTACATAAGGGCGGGAAGGCCCTACGAGCAGTACTTC	CASRYIRAGRPYEQYF	TRBJ2-7	.	TRBV6-6	.
TGCAGTGCTAGCGTGCGGTGCGGGCAGTTCTTC	CSASVRCGQFF	TRBJ2-1	.	TRBV20-1	.
TGCGCCAGCAGCTTGATAGGTGTCAACAATGAGCAGTTCTTC	CASSLIGVNNEQFF	TRBJ2-1	.	TRBV5-1	few
TGTGCAACCGGGCCTACCAAAAACATTCAGTACTTC	CATGPTKNIQYF	TRBJ2-4	.	TRBV6-6	.
TGTGCCAGCAGCGTTAGGGAGGGATCCTACGAGCAGTACTTC	CASSVREGSYEQYF	TRBJ2-7	TRBD2	TRBV7-2	.
TGCGCCAGCCGCGGGGACACACTCTACGAGCAGTACTTC	CASRGDTLYEQYF	TRBJ2-7	.	TRBV5-1	.
TGCGCCAGCAGCTTGCGCCCCGCGGGGGATGAGCAGTTCTTC	CASSLRPAGDEQFF	TRBJ2-1	TRBD2	TRBV5-1	.
TGCAGCGCCGGAGGTGGGGGTTACAATGAGCAGTTCTTC	CSAGGGGYNEQFF	TRBJ2-1	.	TRBV29-1	few
TGTGCCAGCAGGGTAGCGGGGGACGGATTCTCCTACGAGCAGTACTTC	CASRVAGDGFSYEQYF	TRBJ2-7	TRBD2	TRBV27	few
TGTGCCAGCAGTTTGGGGCGAACAGGGGGCTACGAGCAGTACTTC	CASSLGRTGGYEQYF	TRBJ2-7	TRBD1	TRBV28	.
TGCGCCAGCAGCCCCCGCACCGGGACTGGCTCTTGGGGGACCCAGTACTTC	CASSPRTGTGSWGTQYF	TRBJ2-5	.	TRBV5-1	.
TGTGCCAGCAGCCCACAGGGGTCTGGGGCCAACGTCCTGACTTTC	CASSPQGSGANVLTF	TRBJ2-6	TRBD1	TRBV7-2	many
TGCGCCAGCAGCCAAATGACAGGGGGCTTCACTGAAGCTTTCTTT	CASSQMTGGFTEAFF	TRBJ1-1	TRBD1	TRBV4-1	few
TGCGCCAGCAGTGAGTGGGCAGGGAAGGGAGAGACCCAGTACTTC	CASSEWAGKGETQYF	TRBJ2-5	.	TRBV10-2	.
TGTGCCAGCAGTGAAGTAAATCCTGAAGCTTTCTTT	CASSEVNPEAFF	TRBJ1-1	.	TRBV2	.
TGTGCCAGCAGTTGGAGGATTGGGGAGACCCAGTACTTC	CASSWRIGETQYF	TRBJ2-5	.	TRBV12-3/TRBV12-4	few
TGTGCCAGCAACACCGTAACCGGGACAGGGGCGAAGACCCAGTACTTC	CASNTVTGTGAKTQYF	TRBJ2-5	TRBD1	TRBV7-2	.
TGCAGTGCTGGGGGGGGAGTCACAGATACGCAGTATTTT	CSAGGGVTDTQYF	TRBJ2-3	TRBD2	TRBV20-1	.
TGCGCCAGCAGCGCAGGACTAGCGGGAGTTGAGCAGTACTTC	CASSAGLAGVEQYF	TRBJ2-4	TRBD2	TRBV5-1	.
TGTGCCAGCAGCAAAAGGGACCTGGAGGGTGGCAATGAGCAGTTCTTC	CASSKRDLEGGNEQFF	TRBJ2-1	.	TRBV21-1	.
TGCGCCAGCAGCTCCGGGACTAGCGGGAGGTTTTCCGAGCAGTACTTC	CASSSGTSGRFSEQYF	TRBJ2-7	TRBD2	TRBV5-1	once